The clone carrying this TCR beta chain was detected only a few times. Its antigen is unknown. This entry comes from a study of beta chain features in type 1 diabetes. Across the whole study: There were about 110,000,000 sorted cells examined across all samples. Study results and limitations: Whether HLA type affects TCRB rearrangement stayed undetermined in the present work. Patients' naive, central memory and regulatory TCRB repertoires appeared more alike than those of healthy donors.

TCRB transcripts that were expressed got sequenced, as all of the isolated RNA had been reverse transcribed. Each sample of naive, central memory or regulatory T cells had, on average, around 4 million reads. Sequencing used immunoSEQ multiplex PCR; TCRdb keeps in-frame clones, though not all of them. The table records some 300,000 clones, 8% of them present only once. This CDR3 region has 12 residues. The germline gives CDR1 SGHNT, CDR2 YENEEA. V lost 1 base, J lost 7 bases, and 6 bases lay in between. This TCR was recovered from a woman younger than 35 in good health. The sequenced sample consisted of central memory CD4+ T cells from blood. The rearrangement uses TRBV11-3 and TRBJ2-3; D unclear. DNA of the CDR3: TGTGCCAGCAGCTTAGTGACGAATACGCAGTATTTT. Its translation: CASSLVTNTQYF. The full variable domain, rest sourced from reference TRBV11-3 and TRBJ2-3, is EAGVVQSPRYKIIEKKQPVAFWCNPISGHNTLYWYLQNLGQGPELLIRYENEEAVDDSQLPKDRFSAERLKGVDSTLKIQPAELGDSAVYLCASSLVTNTQYFGPGTRLTVL.